This section outlines one T cell receptor (beta chain) sequence together with its context. The data are from a study of T cell responses to AZD1222 COVID-19 vaccine. The protocol was immunoSEQ multiplex PCR, while the TCRdb copy is restricted to in-frame clones and leaves out a portion. This table holds roughly 190,000 clones, around nine tenths found once. This CDR3 has 13 amino acids. This chain joins TRBV21-1 and TRBJ2-7. TRBV21-1 is a pseudogene locus. The input for sequencing was peripheral blood, taken 28 days after the second dose of the MenACWY control vaccine. This sequence was found in an adult who received the MenACWY meningococcal vaccine as a control. CDR3 coding DNA: TGTGCCCCCTGGGGTGGGGTCTCCTACGAGCAGTACTTC. Protein sequence: CAPWGGVSYEQYF.